The present entry profiles one TCR beta chain with its context. Its antigen remains unidentified. This table comes from immunoSEQ multiplex PCR, and its TCRdb copy is limited to in-frame clones, with some not included. The profile covers around 16,000 clones, with just under 80% appearing a single time and roughly 18% taken by the ten largest. This entry belongs to a study of CD4 T cells in relation to SARS-CoV-2 and coronaviruses. About the research overall: ViraFEST: approximately 10-day antigen culture of PBMCs, then TCR beta CDR3 sequencing. Study-wide results and caveats: Crossreactivity was assessed only for spike protein, not other viral proteins. Pre-pandemic and post-infection samples never came from the same donor.

The unexposed donors gave CD4+ T cells in 2011-2018, prior to COVID-19. CD4+ T cells were isolated from the cells after about ten days of culture. This CDR3 contains 16 residues. The V gene end was trimmed by 0 bases and the J gene end by 1 base; junction bases not matched to a gene: 3. CDR1 and CDR2 (germline): SGDLS, YYNGEE. The TCR comes from a human donor in good health. Sequencing used CD4+ T cells from PBMCs, cultured in vitro. The V call is TRBV9, the J call TRBJ2-2, with 7 bases that match TRBD2. The CDR3, as DNA: TGTGCCAGCAGCGTAGATTCTAGCGGGAACACCGGGGAGCTGTTTTTT. This gives the protein CASSVDSSGNTGELFF.